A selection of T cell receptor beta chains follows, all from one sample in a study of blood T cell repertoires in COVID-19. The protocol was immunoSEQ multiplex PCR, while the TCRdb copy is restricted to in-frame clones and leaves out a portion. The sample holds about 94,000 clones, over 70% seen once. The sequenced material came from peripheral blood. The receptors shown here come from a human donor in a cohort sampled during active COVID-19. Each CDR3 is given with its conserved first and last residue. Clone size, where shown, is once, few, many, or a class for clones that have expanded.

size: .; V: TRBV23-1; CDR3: CASIPNECTYEQYF
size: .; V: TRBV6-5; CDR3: CASTPRDSYGYTF
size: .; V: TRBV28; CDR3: CASSVYRGNQPQHF
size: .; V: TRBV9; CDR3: CASSAGTGVGYTF
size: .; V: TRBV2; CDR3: CASSQRGTNQPQHF
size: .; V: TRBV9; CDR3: CASGTGGEAGELFF
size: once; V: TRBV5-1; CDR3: CASSFPSGTYNEQFF
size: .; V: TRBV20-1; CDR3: CSAYRGETQYF
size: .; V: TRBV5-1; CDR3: CASGTGEVSQPQHF
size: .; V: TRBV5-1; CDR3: CASSLRTPQGPTYNEQFF
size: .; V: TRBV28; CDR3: CASSRGQGPNYEQYF
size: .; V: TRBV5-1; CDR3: CASSNRGRGANVLTF
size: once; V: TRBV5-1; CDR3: CASRPGLAIANTGELFF
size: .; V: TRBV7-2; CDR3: CASKQASGNPYEQYF
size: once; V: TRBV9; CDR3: CASSASTEIRQGEGYGYTF
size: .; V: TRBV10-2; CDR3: CASLGAYGSNQPQHF
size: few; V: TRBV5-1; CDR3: CASSKDREVGTEAFF
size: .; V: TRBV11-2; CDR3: CASSLGSGRAGEQYF
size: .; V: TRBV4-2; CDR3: CASSQYQAPGTQYF
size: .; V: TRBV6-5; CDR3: CASRGARPGNEQYF
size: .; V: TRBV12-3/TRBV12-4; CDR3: CASSPGQKSQAF
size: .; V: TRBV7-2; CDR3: CASSLVAGGRGSGANVLTF
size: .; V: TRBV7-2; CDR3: CASSAGHIGNQPQHF
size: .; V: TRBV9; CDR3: CASSVAGGNSPLHF
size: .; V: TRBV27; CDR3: CASSFSQGSGNTIYF
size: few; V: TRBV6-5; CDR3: CASRTANTEAFF
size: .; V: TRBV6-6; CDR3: CASTRDRGSYEQYF
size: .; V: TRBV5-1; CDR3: CASSLYRADEKLFF
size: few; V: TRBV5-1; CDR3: CASSLAGEGYGYTF
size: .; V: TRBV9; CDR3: CASSVEGHPNTEAFF
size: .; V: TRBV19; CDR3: CASTPTGTVYEQYF
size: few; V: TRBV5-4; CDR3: CASSLGQGDQPQHF
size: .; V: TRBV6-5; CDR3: CASSYSSTMGGGYTF
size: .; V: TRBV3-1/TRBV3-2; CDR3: CASSQNPGYNEQYF
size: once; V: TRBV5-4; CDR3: CASSSAGVAYEQYF
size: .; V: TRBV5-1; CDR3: CASSRGGSYEQYF
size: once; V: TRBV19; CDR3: CASSPRGAGAVYEQYF
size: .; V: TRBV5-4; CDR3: CASSLTGGYEQYF
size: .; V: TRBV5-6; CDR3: CASSSRGHYSYEQYF
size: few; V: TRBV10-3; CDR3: CAIAGTGELFF
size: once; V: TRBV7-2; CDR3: CASSLVAQTTGSGNTIYF
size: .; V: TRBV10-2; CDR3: CASSDPGGTVKSPLHF